This T cell receptor beta chain was documented in a study of blood T cell repertoires in COVID-19. The repertoire was sequenced with immunoSEQ multiplex PCR; TCRdb's copy has only in-frame clones and lacks some. The profile shows 150,000 to 200,000 clones, roughly 89% of them singletons. The CDR3 has 13 amino acids. The germline V gene encodes CDR1 MNHEY and CDR2 SVGAGI. The V end lost 5 bases, the J end lost 6 bases, and 8 bases lay between the germline ends. The chain is built from TRBV6-5 and TRBJ1-6; D perhaps matches TRBD1 (5 bases). The material sequenced was peripheral blood. This TCR came from an older woman with COVID-19, enrolled during active disease. The CDR3 sequence: CASSPGFNSPLHF. CDR3 DNA: TGTGCCAGCAGTCCAGGGTTTAATTCACCCCTCCACTTT.